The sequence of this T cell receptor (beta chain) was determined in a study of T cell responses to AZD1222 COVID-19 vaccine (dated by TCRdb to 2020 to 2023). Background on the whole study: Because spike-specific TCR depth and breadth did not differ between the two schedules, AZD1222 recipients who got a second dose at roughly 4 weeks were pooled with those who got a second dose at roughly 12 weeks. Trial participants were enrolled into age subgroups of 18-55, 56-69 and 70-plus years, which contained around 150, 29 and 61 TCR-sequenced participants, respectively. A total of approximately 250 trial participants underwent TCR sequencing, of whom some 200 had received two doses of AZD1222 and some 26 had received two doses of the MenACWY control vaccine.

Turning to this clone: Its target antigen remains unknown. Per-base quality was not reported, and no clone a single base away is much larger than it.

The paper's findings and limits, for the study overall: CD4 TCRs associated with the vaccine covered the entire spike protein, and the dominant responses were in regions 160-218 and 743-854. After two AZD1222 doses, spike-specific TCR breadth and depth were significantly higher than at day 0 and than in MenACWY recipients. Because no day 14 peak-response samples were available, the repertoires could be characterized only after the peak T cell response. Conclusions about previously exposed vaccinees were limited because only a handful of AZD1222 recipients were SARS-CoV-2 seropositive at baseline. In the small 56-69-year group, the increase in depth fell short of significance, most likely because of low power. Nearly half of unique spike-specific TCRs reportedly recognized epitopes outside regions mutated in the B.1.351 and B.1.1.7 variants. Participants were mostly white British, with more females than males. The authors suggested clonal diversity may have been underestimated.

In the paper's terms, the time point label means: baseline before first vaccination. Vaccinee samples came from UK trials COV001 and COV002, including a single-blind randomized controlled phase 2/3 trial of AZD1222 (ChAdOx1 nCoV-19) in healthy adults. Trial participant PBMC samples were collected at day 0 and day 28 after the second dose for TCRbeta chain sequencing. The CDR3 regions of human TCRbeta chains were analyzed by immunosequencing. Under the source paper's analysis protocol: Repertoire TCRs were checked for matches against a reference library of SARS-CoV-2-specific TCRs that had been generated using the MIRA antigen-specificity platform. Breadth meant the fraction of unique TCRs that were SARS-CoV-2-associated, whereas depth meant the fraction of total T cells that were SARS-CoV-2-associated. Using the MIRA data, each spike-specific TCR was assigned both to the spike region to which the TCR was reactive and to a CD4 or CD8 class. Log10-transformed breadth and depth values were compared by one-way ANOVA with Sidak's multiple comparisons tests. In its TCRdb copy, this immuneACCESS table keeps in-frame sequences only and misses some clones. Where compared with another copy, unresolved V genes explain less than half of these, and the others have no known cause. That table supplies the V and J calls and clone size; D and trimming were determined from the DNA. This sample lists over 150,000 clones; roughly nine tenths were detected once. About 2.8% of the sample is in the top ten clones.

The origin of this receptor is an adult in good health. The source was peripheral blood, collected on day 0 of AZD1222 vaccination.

The sequenced DNA is TGTGCCGTCACCAGCTGGAATGAGCAGTTCTTC. This gives the protein CAVTSWNEQFF. This chain is built from TRBV3-1 (or the pseudogene TRBV3-2) and TRBJ2-1; a confident D gene designation cannot be given. Per the germline V gene (reference sequence), LGHDT is the CDR1 and YNNKEL is the CDR2. V drops 11 bases and J drops 7 bases, leaving 12 bases in between. The CDR3 runs 11 residues from the cysteine to the phenylalanine. Kept here is only the CDR3 DNA, which spans 33 bases and is read in frame from base 1.